The table lists the clone carrying this TCR beta chain with a few counts. This record belongs to a study of OX40 agonist ivuxolimab in advanced cancers. Germline CDR1 is MNHEY and CDR2 is SVGAGI. The CDR3 loop spans 15 amino acids. The V and J ends lost 6 bases and 3 bases respectively, with 14 bases between them. Measured with immunoSEQ multiplex PCR; TCRdb has only the in-frame clones, and not every one. This sample carries tens of thousands of clones, over 80% of them seen once, and the ten largest clones take approximately 5.6%. The chain combines TRBV6-5 with TRBJ2-2; D is tentatively TRBD1 or TRBD2 (5 bases each). The source of this sequence is an adult with an advanced solid tumor such as melanoma, head and neck, liver or kidney cancer. Sequencing used CD4+ or CD8+ T cells sorted from blood, obtained in a trial of the OX40 agonist ivuxolimab. CDR3 loop: CASRRTGRDTGELFF. In nucleotides, the CDR3 is TGTGCCAGCAGACGGACGGGGCGGGACACCGGGGAGCTGTTTTTT.